Given below is one TCR beta chain in context. No cognate antigen has been identified for it. No much larger clone exists at a distance of one base, and base qualities are not known. Sequencing relied on an Illumina HiSeq 1500. TCRdb handled the public reads itself, with Q25 trimming in fastp and clone calling in MiXCR, and kept productive beta chains. Entries that share a CDR3 protein sequence are merged under the most common genes and DNA. The sample table holds about 140,000 distinct CDR3 sequences, of which 5.5% to 7% were seen once. Of the sample, roughly 18% is held by the ten largest clones. Reading the germline V gene (reference sequence) gives CDR1 DFQATT and CDR2 SNEGSKA. V is clipped by 0 bases and J by 6 bases, and the sequence between their germline boundaries is 18 bases long. Reading from cysteine to phenylalanine, the CDR3 counts 16 amino acids. CDR3 DNA only is kept here, 48 bases in frame from base 1.

The sample comes from a study of T cell repertoires in cytomegalovirus infection (dated by TCRdb to between 2018 and 2021). For the study in its entirety: The HLA type of each donor mattered for the analysis, because public TCR beta signatures pointed to carriage of CMV infection along with the matching HLA type.

Broad study findings and their caveats: In the ex vivo response, HLA-C-restricted CMV-specific TCR beta clonotypes were dominant, and in two of eight donors the single most frequent clonotype came from this HLA-C-restricted group. In both this cohort and an independent roughly 400-donor cohort, the cumulative frequency of public TCR beta family members distinguished carriers of CMV infection plus the relevant HLA type.

What was sequenced was PBMCs. The V and J genes are TRBV20-1 and TRBJ2-1; a weak D assignment points to TRBD2 (7 bases agree). The sequence derives from a human donor in good health (CMV status not recorded). Some clones in this sample may be carry-over from other donors' samples. The DNA reads as follows: TGCAGTGCTAGAGACCCCTTTTCGGGGGGCGCCAATGAGCAGTTCTTC. Its product reads: CSARDPFSGGANEQFF.